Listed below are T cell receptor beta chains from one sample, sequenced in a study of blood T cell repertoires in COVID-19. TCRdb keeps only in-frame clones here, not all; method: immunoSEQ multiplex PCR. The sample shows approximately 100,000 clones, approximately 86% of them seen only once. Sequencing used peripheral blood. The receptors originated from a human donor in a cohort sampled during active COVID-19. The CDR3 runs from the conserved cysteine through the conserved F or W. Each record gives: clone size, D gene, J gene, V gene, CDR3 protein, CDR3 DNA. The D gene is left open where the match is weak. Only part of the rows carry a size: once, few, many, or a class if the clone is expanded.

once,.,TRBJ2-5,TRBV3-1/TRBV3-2,CASRGGQTQETQYF,TGTGCCAGCAGAGGGGGACAAACCCAAGAGACCCAGTACTTC
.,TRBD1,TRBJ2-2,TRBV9,CASSVGTGWNTGELFF,TGTGCCAGCAGCGTAGGGACAGGGTGGAACACCGGGGAGCTGTTTTTT
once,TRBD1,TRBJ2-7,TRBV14,CASSQGRTGPYEQYF,TGTGCCAGCAGCCAGGGTAGGACAGGACCCTACGAGCAGTACTTC
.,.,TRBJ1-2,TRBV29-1,CSVGDKGYTF,TGCAGCGTTGGGGACAAGGGCTACACCTTC
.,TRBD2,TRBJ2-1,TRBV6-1,CASSERLAGGSGFF,TGTGCCAGCAGTGAGAGGCTAGCGGGGGGGAGTGGGTTCTTC
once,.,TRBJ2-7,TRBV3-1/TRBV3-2,CASSQEPTGTYEQYF,TGTGCCAGCAGCCAAGAGCCGACAGGAACCTACGAGCAGTACTTC
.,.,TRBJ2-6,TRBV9,CASSVRSSGANVLTF,TGTGCCAGCAGCGTTAGGAGCTCTGGGGCCAACGTCCTGACTTTC
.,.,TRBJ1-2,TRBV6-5,CASSSLGRGDGYTF,TGTGCCAGCAGTTCCCTGGGTCGGGGAGACGGCTACACCTTC
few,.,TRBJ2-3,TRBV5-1,CASSEERGTDTQYF,TGCGCCAGCAGCGAGGAGCGGGGCACAGATACGCAGTATTTT
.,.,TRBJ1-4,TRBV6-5,CASSYSGRELFF,TGTGCCAGCAGTTACTCGGGCAGGGAACTGTTTTTT
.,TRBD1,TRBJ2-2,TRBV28,CASSSDRRTGELFF,TGTGCCAGCAGTTCGGACAGGCGCACCGGGGAGCTGTTTTTT
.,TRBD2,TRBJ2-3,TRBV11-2,CASSRGLAGASDTQYF,TGTGCCAGCAGCCGAGGACTAGCGGGAGCGTCAGATACGCAGTATTTT
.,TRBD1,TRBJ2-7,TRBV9,CASSVATGTGYEQYF,TGTGCCAGCAGCGTAGCTACGGGGACAGGCTACGAGCAGTACTTC
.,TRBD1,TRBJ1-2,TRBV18,CASSAIGQENYGYTF,TGTGCCAGCTCAGCGATAGGACAGGAGAACTATGGCTACACCTTC
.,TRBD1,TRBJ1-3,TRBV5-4,CASSPRQGTSGNTIYF,TGTGCCAGCAGCCCGAGACAGGGGACCTCTGGAAACACCATATATTTT
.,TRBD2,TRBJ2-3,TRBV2,CASSVRRGGRDTQYF,TGTGCCAGCAGTGTAAGACGGGGGGGCCGAGATACGCAGTATTTT
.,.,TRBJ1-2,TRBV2,CASSGMSRGYGYTF,TGTGCCAGCAGTGGGATGAGCCGGGGCTATGGCTACACCTTC
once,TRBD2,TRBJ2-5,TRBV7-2,CASSPRLAGGQETQYF,TGTGCCAGCAGCCCAAGGCTAGCGGGGGGGCAGGAGACCCAGTACTTC
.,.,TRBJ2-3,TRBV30,CAWSVASVGDTQYF,TGTGCCTGGAGTGTAGCTAGCGTGGGGGATACGCAGTATTTT
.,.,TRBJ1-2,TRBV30,CAWSLGSGYTF,TGTGCCTGGTCTTTAGGGAGTGGCTACACCTTC
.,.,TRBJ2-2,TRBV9,CASSPGQLQGGELFF,TGTGCCAGCAGCCCGGGACAACTTCAGGGCGGGGAGCTGTTTTTT
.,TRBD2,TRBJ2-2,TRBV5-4,CASSGRLAGNTGELFF,TGTGCCAGCAGCGGGAGACTAGCGGGGAACACCGGGGAGCTGTTTTTT
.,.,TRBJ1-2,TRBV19,CASSIPGEYGYTF,TGTGCCAGTAGTATTCCCGGAGAGTATGGCTACACCTTC
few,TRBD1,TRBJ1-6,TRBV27,CASSYSGGGSPLHF,TGTGCCAGCAGTTACTCAGGGGGAGGTTCACCCCTCCACTTT
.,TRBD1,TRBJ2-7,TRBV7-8,CASSLRPPRQGSHEQYF,TGTGCCAGCAGCCTCCGCCCCCCGCGACAGGGGTCCCACGAGCAGTACTTC
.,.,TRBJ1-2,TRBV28,CASSPQGYYGYTF,TGTGCCAGCAGTCCCCAGGGGTACTATGGCTACACCTTC